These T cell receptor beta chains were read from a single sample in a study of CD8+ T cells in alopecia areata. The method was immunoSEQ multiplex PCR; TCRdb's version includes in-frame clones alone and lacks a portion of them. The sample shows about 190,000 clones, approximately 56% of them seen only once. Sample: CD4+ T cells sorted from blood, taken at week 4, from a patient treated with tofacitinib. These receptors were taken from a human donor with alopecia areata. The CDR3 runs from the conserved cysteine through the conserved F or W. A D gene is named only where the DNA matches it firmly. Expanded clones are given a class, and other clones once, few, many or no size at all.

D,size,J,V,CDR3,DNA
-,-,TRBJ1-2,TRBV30,CAWSVLEGNYGYTF,TGCGCCTGGAGTGTCCTGGAGGGAAACTATGGCTACACCTTC
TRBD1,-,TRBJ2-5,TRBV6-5,CASSLPGGETQYF,TGTGCCAGCAGTTTACCAGGGGGCGAGACCCAGTACTTC
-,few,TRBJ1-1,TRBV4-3,CASSQGRQGIADHAFF,TGCGCCAGCAGCCAGGGTCGGCAGGGGATTGCTGACCATGCTTTCTTT
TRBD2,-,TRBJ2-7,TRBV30,CAGTSGRDYEQYF,TGTGCCGGTACGAGCGGGAGGGACTACGAGCAGTACTTC
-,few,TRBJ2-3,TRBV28,CATKGDEDTQYF,TGTGCCACCAAAGGGGATGAAGATACGCAGTATTTT
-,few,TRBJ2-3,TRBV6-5,CASPKGTETDTQYF,TGTGCCAGCCCCAAAGGCACAGAAACAGATACGCAGTATTTT
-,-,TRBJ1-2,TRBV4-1,CASSQVDRDNYGYTF,TGCGCCAGCAGCCAAGTTGATAGGGACAACTATGGCTACACCTTC
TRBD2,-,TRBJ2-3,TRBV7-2,CASSLDGGRSDTQYF,TGTGCCAGCAGCTTAGACGGCGGGAGATCAGATACGCAGTATTTT
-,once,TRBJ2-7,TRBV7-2,CASSLGPRGTYEQYF,TGTGCCAGCAGCTTAGGGCCCAGGGGAACCTACGAGCAGTACTTC
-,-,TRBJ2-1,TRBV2,CASSPRGVGYNEQFF,TGTGCCAGCAGTCCCCGGGGTGTGGGTTACAATGAGCAGTTCTTC
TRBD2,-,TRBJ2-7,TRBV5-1,CASSAAGTSGRSEQYF,TGCGCCAGCAGCGCGGCCGGGACTAGCGGGAGAAGCGAGCAGTACTTC
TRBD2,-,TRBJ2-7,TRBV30,CASPHTSAQYF,TGTGCCTCGCCTCATACTAGCGCACAGTACTTC
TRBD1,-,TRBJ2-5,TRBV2,CASTGEKTQYF,TGTGCCAGTACAGGGGAAAAGACCCAGTACTTC
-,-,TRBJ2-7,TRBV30,CAWTPRKRLPHEQYF,TGTGCCTGGACCCCCCGGAAGCGACTCCCCCACGAGCAGTACTTC
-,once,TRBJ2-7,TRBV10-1,CASSAASTYEQYF,TGCGCCAGCAGTGCCGCATCGACCTACGAGCAGTACTTC
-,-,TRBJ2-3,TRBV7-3,CASSRDPTDTQYF,TGTGCCAGCAGCCGAGACCCCACAGATACGCAGTATTTT
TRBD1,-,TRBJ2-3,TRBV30,CAWSVPGGRKDTQYF,TGTGCCTGGAGTGTACCAGGGGGCCGGAAAGATACGCAGTATTTT
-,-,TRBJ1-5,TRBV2,CASSEAGGIDNQPQHF,TGTGCCAGCAGTGAAGCTGGGGGAATTGACAATCAGCCCCAGCATTTT
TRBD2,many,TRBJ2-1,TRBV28,CASSFMGRDEQFF,TGTGCCAGCAGTTTCATGGGGAGGGATGAGCAGTTCTTC
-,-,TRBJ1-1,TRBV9,CASSVDLNTEAFF,TGTGCCAGCAGCGTAGATCTGAACACTGAAGCTTTCTTT
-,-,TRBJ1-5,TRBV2,CASSARGDQPQHF,TGTGCCAGCAGTGCCAGGGGAGATCAGCCCCAGCATTTT
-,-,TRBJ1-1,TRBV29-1,CSVRWGAGAEAFF,TGCAGCGTTAGGTGGGGAGCAGGAGCAGAAGCTTTCTTT
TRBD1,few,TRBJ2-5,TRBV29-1,CSGAGQGMETQYF,TGCAGCGGTGCGGGACAGGGGATGGAGACCCAGTACTTC
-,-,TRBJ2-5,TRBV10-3,CAASGQPQETQYF,TGTGCCGCTTCGGGGCAGCCCCAAGAGACCCAGTACTTC
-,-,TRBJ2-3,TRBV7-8,CASSLSGRGVAQYF,TGTGCCAGCAGCTTAAGCGGCAGGGGGGTTGCGCAGTATTTT
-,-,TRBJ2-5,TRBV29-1,CSVEDSRGKTQYF,TGCAGCGTTGAAGATAGCAGGGGAAAGACCCAGTACTTC
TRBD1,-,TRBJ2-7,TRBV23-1,CASSLLGQEINYEQYF,TGCGCCAGCAGTCTACTGGGACAGGAGATAAACTACGAGCAGTACTTC
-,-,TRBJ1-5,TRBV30,CAWKLSEGGNQPQHF,TGTGCCTGGAAGTTGTCTGAGGGGGGCAATCAGCCCCAGCATTTT
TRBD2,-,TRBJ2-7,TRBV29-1,CSVAGTRGSYEQYF,TGCAGCGTAGCCGGGACTAGAGGCTCCTACGAGCAGTACTTC
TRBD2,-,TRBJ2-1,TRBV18,CASSSGRAGNEQFF,TGTGCCAGCTCAAGCGGGAGGGCCGGGAATGAGCAGTTCTTC
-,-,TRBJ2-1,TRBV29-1,CSVDVPAGNEQFF,TGCAGCGTTGATGTCCCTGCCGGGAATGAGCAGTTCTTC
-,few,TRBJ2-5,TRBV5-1,CASSDGQLTIETQYF,TGCGCCAGCAGCGACGGACAGCTGACTATCGAGACCCAGTACTTC
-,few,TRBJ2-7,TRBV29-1,CSVSRGAGDEQYF,TGCAGCGTTTCTAGGGGAGCCGGGGACGAGCAGTACTTC
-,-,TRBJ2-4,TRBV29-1,CSAKWGAKNIQYF,TGCAGCGCCAAATGGGGAGCCAAAAACATTCAGTACTTC
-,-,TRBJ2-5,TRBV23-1,CASTRSVRDGWETQYF,TGCGCCAGCACCCGATCGGTACGGGACGGATGGGAGACCCAGTACTTC
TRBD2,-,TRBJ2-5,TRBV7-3,CASSPRGAGRETQYF,TGTGCCAGCAGCCCAAGAGGAGCGGGAAGAGAGACCCAGTACTTC
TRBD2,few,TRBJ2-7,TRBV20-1,CSASTGGVQYF,TGCAGTGCTAGCACCGGGGGGGTGCAGTACTTC
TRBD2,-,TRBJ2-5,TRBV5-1,CASSPSGRGKETQYF,TGCGCCAGCAGCCCCAGCGGGAGAGGAAAAGAGACCCAGTACTTC
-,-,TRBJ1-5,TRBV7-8,CASSFGDSNQPQHF,TGTGCCAGCAGCTTTGGAGATAGCAATCAGCCCCAGCATTTT
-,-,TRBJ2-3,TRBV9,CASSVGPVPDTQYF,TGTGCCAGCAGCGTAGGACCGGTACCAGATACGCAGTATTTT
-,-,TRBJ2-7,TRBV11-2,CASSLGTTGYEQYF,TGTGCCAGCAGCTTAGGGACCACCGGATACGAGCAGTACTTC
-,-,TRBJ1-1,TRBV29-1,CSVRRAGLSTEAFF,TGCAGCGTTCGCAGGGCGGGACTGAGCACTGAAGCTTTCTTT
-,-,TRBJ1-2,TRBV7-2,CASSLAYGYTF,TGTGCCAGCAGCCTTGCGTATGGCTACACCTTC
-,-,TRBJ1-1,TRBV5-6,CASSLARNTEAFF,TGTGCCAGCAGCTTAGCCAGGAACACTGAAGCTTTCTTT
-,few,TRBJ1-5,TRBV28,CASRSSNQPQHF,TGTGCCAGCAGGTCTAGCAATCAGCCCCAGCATTTT
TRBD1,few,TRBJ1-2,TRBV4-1,CASSRSGTALGYTF,TGCGCCAGCAGCCGATCCGGGACAGCCCTTGGCTACACCTTC
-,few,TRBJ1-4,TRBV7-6,CASSLTLDGQLFF,TGTGCCAGCAGCTTAACCCTCGACGGGCAACTGTTTTTT
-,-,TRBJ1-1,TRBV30,CAWSVHRQNTEAFF,TGTGCCTGGAGTGTTCACAGGCAAAACACTGAAGCTTTCTTT
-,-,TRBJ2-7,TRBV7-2,CASSSSGTTPHEQYF,TGTGCCAGCAGCTCGTCCGGGACCACTCCCCACGAGCAGTACTTC
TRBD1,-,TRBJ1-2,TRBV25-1,CASSEAGGNYGYTF,TGTGCCAGCAGTGAAGCAGGGGGCAACTATGGCTACACCTTC
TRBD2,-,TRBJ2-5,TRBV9,CASSVSSGAQETQYF,TGTGCCAGCAGCGTATCCAGCGGGGCACAAGAGACCCAGTACTTC
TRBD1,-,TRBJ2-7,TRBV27,CASSLSGTGRLGQYF,TGTGCCAGCAGTTTATCGGGGACAGGCCGCCTCGGGCAGTACTTC